Given below is one T cell receptor beta chain in context. TCRdb independently ran MiXCR on the RACE reads; one entry per CDR3 protein. The sample carries more than 100,000 distinct CDR3 sequences, roughly 14% recorded once. This entry is derived from a study of human T cells and chemical hapten exposure. Study-wide background: The sensitizing agent was 2% DPC, placed on around 2 cm by around 2 cm of upper inner arm skin.

Sample time point: pre-sensitization, week 0. Treatment here: therapeutic diphenylcyclopropenone sensitization with weekly scalp DPC. In every case, blood was obtained before the patch test was applied. This CDR3 spans 17 amino acids. The germline V and J ends were trimmed by 0 bases and 0 bases, with 14 bases remaining between them. Germline assignment: CDR1 MRHNA and CDR2 SNTAGT. The sequence was collected from a woman younger than 30 with alopecia areata. Some clones in this sample may be carry-over from other donors' samples. V is TRBV6-4 and J is TRBJ1-2; no clear D gene. The specimen was whole blood, collected in connection with sensitization to the hapten diphenylcyclopropenone (DPC). CDR3 DNA: TGTGCCAGCAGTGACTCTTTCGCCGGGGATCCTAACTATGGCTACACCTTC. Protein: CASSDSFAGDPNYGYTF.